This T cell receptor beta chain was sequenced during a study of blood T cells in healthy people across ages. There are a few counts of this clonotype. Sample-barcoded 5' priming and a J-beta primer mix drove a second PCR of roughly 6 to 12 cycles. TCRdb redid the calling of the 5' RACE reads with MiXCR, one entry per CDR3 protein. Of 780,000 or so distinct CDR3 sequences listed, around 25% are singletons. This CDR3 region has 13 residues. Trimming pared 0 bases from V and 6 bases from J, leaving 8 bases between. Germline CDR1 is KGHSH and CDR2 is LQKENI. The same specimen was also included in a second study, on T cells of mothers and their children.

The source is a boy between 10 and 17 years old in good health. Sequences were obtained from blood. The V and J genes are TRBV18 and TRBJ2-5; D is unresolved. CDR3 nucleotide sequence: TGTGCCAGCTCACCACCTGAATCTAAGACCCAGTACTTC. As protein: CASSPPESKTQYF.